Below, 18 T cell receptor beta chains from the same sample are listed, as sequenced in a study of blood T cell repertoires in COVID-19. Method: immunoSEQ multiplex PCR; TCRdb's copy keeps in-frame clones and lacks some. Among roughly 68,000 clones listed, about 90% were seen once. Material: peripheral blood. These receptors all come from a woman aged 80 or older with active COVID-19.

The V and J genes are TRBV7-2 and TRBJ2-5; D is ambiguous. The germline gives CDR1 SGHTA, CDR2 FQGNSA. This CDR3 contains 13 residues. V lost 3 bases, J lost 4 bases, and 9 bases lay in between. The DNA of the CDR3 is TGTGCCAGCAGCTTTACTATTTTAGAGACCCAGTACTTC. Translation gives CASSFTILETQYF.

V is TRBV15 and J is TRBJ2-7; D might be TRBD2 (7 bases). CDR1 and CDR2 from the germline V gene are LNHNV and YYDKDF (reference sequence). The CDR3 is made up of 15 amino acids. V gave up 5 bases and J gave up 0 bases, with 14 bases separating them. The CDR3 coding sequence is TGTGCCACCAGCGACTTCGGGGGGCTCTCCTACGAGCAGTACTTC. Its protein product is CATSDFGGLSYEQYF.

This chain joins TRBV27 and TRBJ2-1, with TRBD1 matching over 10 bases. The length of the CDR3 is 13 residues. Germline lookup yields CDR1 MNHEY and CDR2 SMNVEV (reference sequence). The V gene end was trimmed by 6 bases and the J gene end by 7 bases; junction bases not matched to a gene: 3. CDR3 in amino acids: CASSGTGVNEQFF. The CDR3 DNA reads TGTGCCAGCAGCGGGACAGGGGTGAATGAGCAGTTCTTC.

This rearrangement joins TRBV6-7 to TRBJ2-1; D is possibly TRBD2 (6 bases). TRBV6-7 carries the ORF label, with uncertain function. Trimming took off 2 bases at V and 9 bases at J, with 14 bases between the two ends. The CDR3 totals 14 residues. The CDR3 DNA reads TGTGCCAGCAGTTACCGGGACTTTTTGTGTGAGCAGTTCTTC. Protein sequence: CASSYRDFLCEQFF.

This clone was found once. The V and J genes are TRBV14 and TRBJ2-7; TRBD2 matches 11 bases. The junction had 7 bases not matched to a gene; V was cut back by 2 bases and J by 4 bases. The CDR3 has 16 residues. In germline, CDR1 is SGHDN, CDR2 FVKESK. CDR3 DNA sequence: TGTGCCAGCAGCCAATATACTAGCGGGAGCTGGTACGAGCAGTACTTC. This encodes CASSQYTSGSWYEQYF.

For the CDR3, the DNA is TGTGCCAGCACCTCGGGACAGGGGAGGGCCGGTGGCTACACCTTC. Translated: CASTSGQGRAGGYTF. The chain links TRBV7-2 to TRBJ1-2; 10 positions match TRBD1. Germline CDR1 SGHTA, CDR2 FQGNSA. With V trimmed by 7 bases and J by 7 bases, 12 bases remained unmatched. CDR3 length: 15 amino acids.

J is TRBJ2-7 and V is TRBV19, with TRBD1 matching 12 bases. The CDR3 sequence is 16 residues long. The germline V gene encodes CDR1 LNHDA and CDR2 SQIVND (reference sequence). The J segment lost 4 bases and the V segment lost 5 bases, leaving 9 bases of the junction unmatched. The CDR3 reads CASSGMGTGGRYEQYF. The CDR3 DNA follows: TGTGCCAGTAGTGGCATGGGGACAGGGGGCCGGTACGAGCAGTACTTC.

This clone was seen more than once but under ten times. The chain has TRBV13 and TRBJ2-1; the D gene is possibly TRBD2 (6 bases). Trimming shortened V by 0 bases and J by 6 bases, and 9 bases separated the two germline ends. In germline, CDR1 is PRHDT, CDR2 FYEKMQ (reference sequence). The CDR3 sequence is 14 residues long. CDR3 DNA: TGTGCCAGCAGCTTAGGGGACTATGGCAATGAGCAGTTCTTC. Its translation: CASSLGDYGNEQFF.

This clone was found a few times. The chain carries TRBV2 and TRBJ1-2, with 8 bases that match TRBD1. The germline CDR1 and CDR2 sequences are SNHLY and FYNNEI. With V trimmed by 6 bases and J by 8 bases, 8 bases remained unmatched. This CDR3 has 13 amino acids. CDR3 bases: TGTGCCAGCAGCGAGACAGGGGTGCACGGCTACACCTTC. Its translation: CASSETGVHGYTF.

This clone was found a few times. The chain is built from TRBV7-9 and TRBJ2-7; D is perhaps TRBD2 (6 bases). This CDR3 has 11 amino acids. V was trimmed by 11 bases and J by 2 bases, leaving 10 bases between them. The V gene's germline CDR1 is SEHNR and CDR2 FQNEAQ (reference sequence). CDR3 protein: CAGGEAYEQYF. The CDR3 DNA follows: TGTGCCGGCGGGGAGGCCTACGAGCAGTACTTC.

CDR3 coding DNA: TGTGCCAGCAGTTTACCCCAAGGGTTGGCCGTCGGCAGGGAAGGAAAGGCAGATACGCAGTATTTT. Amino acids: CASSLPQGLAVGREGKADTQYF. J is TRBJ2-3 and V is TRBV28, with a weak D call TRBD1 (5 bases). The CDR3 length is 22 residues. From germline, CDR1 is MDHEN and CDR2 SYDVKM. The V end was cut by 2 bases, the J end by 4 bases, with 34 bases between. Looking up the rest from reference TRBV28 and TRBJ2-3 gives the full variable domain: DVKVTQSSRYLVKRTGEKVFLECVQDMDHENMFWYRQDPGLGLRLIYFSYDVKMKEKGDIPEGYSVSREKKERFSLILESASTNQTSMYLCASSLPQGLAVGREGKADTQYFGPGTRLTVL.

In regard to this clone: This sample includes further DNA sequences coding for the same CDR3. This chain links TRBV4-3 with TRBJ1-2; D might be TRBD1 (5 bases). The ends were cut back, 2 bases at V and 3 bases at J, with 13 bases in the middle. The CDR3 totals 15 residues. The germline V gene has CDR1 LGHNA and CDR2 YSLEER. The DNA of the CDR3 is TGCGCCAGCAGCCAAAGCCTCGTGACAGACTATGGCTACACCTTC. Amino acids: CASSQSLVTDYGYTF.

The rearrangement uses TRBV9 and TRBJ2-5; no reliable D call. The CDR3 runs to 13 residues. Germline V gene lookup returns CDR1 SGDLS and CDR2 YYNGEE. The ends were cut back, 2 bases at V and 3 bases at J, with 8 bases in the middle. As DNA, the CDR3 is TGTGCCAGCAGCGTGGGCCCCGAAGAGACCCAGTACTTC. It translates to CASSVGPEETQYF.

V usage is TRBV7-2 and J usage is TRBJ2-7, with unresolved D. The CDR3 is made up of 14 amino acids. The V gene lost 1 base and the J gene lost 2 bases, with 9 bases spanning the gap. The germline CDR1 and CDR2 sequences are SGHTA and FQGNSA. In DNA form, the CDR3 reads TGTGCCAGCAGCTTAGGGGCCCAAGCCTACGAGCAGTACTTC. Protein product: CASSLGAQAYEQYF.

This clone was seen only once. The chain has TRBV29-1 and TRBJ2-3; D gene uncertain. The CDR3 sequence is 12 residues long. The V gene lost 7 bases and the J gene lost 4 bases, with 12 bases spanning the gap. Germline V gives CDR1 SQVTM, CDR2 ANQGSEA. This chain's CDR3 is CSGRLNADTQYF. CDR3 nucleotides: TGCAGCGGTCGGTTAAATGCAGATACGCAGTATTTT.

V gene TRBV28 combines with J gene TRBJ2-5; D is possibly TRBD1 (8 bases). The V gene lost 8 bases and the J gene lost 3 bases, with 19 bases spanning the gap. This CDR3 is 15 amino acids long. From germline, CDR1 is MDHEN and CDR2 SYDVKM. Here the CDR3 DNA reads TGTGCCAGCTTCTCAGGGGGCGCGGGGGAAGAGACCCAGTACTTC. Encoded protein: CASFSGGAGEETQYF.

The chain links TRBV7-2 to TRBJ1-6; D is possibly TRBD1 (6 bases). This CDR3 contains 16 residues. The germline V and J ends were trimmed by 2 bases and 7 bases, with 15 bases remaining between them. The germline V gene has CDR1 SGHTA and CDR2 FQGNSA. The CDR3 here is CASSLLTGTPNSPLHF. The DNA for the CDR3 is TGTGCCAGCAGCTTATTAACCGGGACACCGAATTCACCCCTCCACTTT.

The chain has TRBV3-1 (or the pseudogene TRBV3-2) and TRBJ2-7, with TRBD2 matching 9 bases. The germline V gene has CDR1 LGHDT and CDR2 YNNKEL (reference sequence). The CDR3 length is 17 residues. Trimming cost V 4 bases and J 1 base; bases outside gene matches: 11. CDR3 DNA sequence: TGTGCCAGCAGCCCCCTGGTTGCGGGGGGGGAATCCTACGAGCAGTACTTC. Protein: CASSPLVAGGESYEQYF.